The rows below give T cell receptor beta chains drawn from one sample of a study of blood T cell repertoires in COVID-19. Sequencing was performed with immunoSEQ multiplex PCR; in TCRdb, only in-frame clones are kept and a portion is missing. The sample contains about 400,000 clones, around 92% of which appear only once. The sample comprised PBMCs or T cells enriched from blood (not recorded which). These receptor sequences come from a woman between 25 and 40 years old who had recovered from COVID-19. CDR3s leave out the opening cysteine and the closing phenylalanine or tryptophan. D genes are given only for firm matches.

cdr3_length	d_call	v_call	cdr3_aa
9	.	TRBV7-2	ASSRGNEQF
11	.	TRBV5-1	ASTRTVQETQY
14	.	TRBV19	ASNRLGQGHNYGYT
13	.	TRBV7-9	ASSLALRVAGGYT
13	.	TRBV7-9	ASSYVGGGIYEQY
10	TRBD1	TRBV7-9	ASSLGQGRQY
15	TRBD2	TRBV15	ATSSSGLALAKNIQY
11	.	TRBV5-1	ASNLGAQETQY
14	TRBD1	TRBV14	ASSASLGQGNTEAF
11	.	TRBV29-1	SAHRGANEKLF
14	TRBD2	TRBV9	ASSVGGLAGADEQF
11	.	TRBV5-1	ASSVNLDNEQF
15	.	TRBV4-2	ASSYSKEGAVADTQY
12	.	TRBV15	ATSAREPALEQY
16	TRBD1	TRBV28	ASSLWNYRGATGNTIY
18	TRBD2	TRBV20-1	SASHIMVAGSLSSYNEQF
14	TRBD1	TRBV3-1/TRBV3-2	ASSPYGTGVNSPLH
12	.	TRBV7-9	ASSLGAYDEKLF
15	.	TRBV27	ASSLTPRRAFNYGYT
13	TRBD1	TRBV6-1	ASSDRTGGNYGYT
13	TRBD1	TRBV5-1	ASTPRQGNTGELF
14	TRBD1	TRBV14	ASSQEQGNFPDTQY
13	.	TRBV5-8	ASRGGGWNTGELF
13	.	TRBV6-5	ASRTQGSYNSPLH
11	.	TRBV19	ASSITARTEAF
13	.	TRBV20-1	SASFPAGAKNIQY
10	.	TRBV30	AGRASSYEQY
12	.	TRBV10-3	ATKPVLTTDTQY
11	TRBD1	TRBV5-6	ASSSWTGGTYT